This T cell receptor beta chain is from a study of blood T cell repertoires in COVID-19. For the study at large: Collection of acute and convalescent COVID-19 samples took place in the United States, Italy and Spain. T cells, B-cell-depleted T cells, or PBMCs supplied cDNA or gDNA.

The authors' processing: Using reference gene primer amplification, nucleated cell counts were estimated. The repertoire was sequenced with immunoSEQ multiplex PCR; TCRdb's copy has only in-frame clones and lacks some. The D gene and trimming were derived from the DNA, and the V and J assignments and clone size from that table. The table shows more than 110,000 clones, with about nine tenths occurring only once. CDR3 length: 17 amino acids. CDR1 and CDR2 from the germline V gene are SGHDT and YYEEEE. The V gene lost 3 bases and the J gene lost 4 bases, with 17 bases spanning the gap. This sequence originates from a middle-aged man with active or convalescent COVID-19. This chain uses TRBV5-6 with TRBJ1-6; D gene ambiguous. The sample was peripheral blood. The CDR3 coding sequence is TGTGCCAGCAGCTCTGGTGGCCTGTCCCCATATAATTCACCCCTCCACTTT. Protein sequence: CASSSGGLSPYNSPLHF.